These 22 T cell receptor beta chains were sequenced from one sample in a study of blood T cell repertoires in COVID-19. The protocol was immunoSEQ multiplex PCR, while the TCRdb copy is restricted to in-frame clones and leaves out a portion. The sample includes 80,000 to 90,000 clones, more than 60% of them seen just once. The sample taken for sequencing was peripheral blood. Receptors were obtained from a man in his 70s with acute or convalescent COVID-19.

The chain carries TRBV19 and TRBJ1-5; TRBD1 aligns across 10 bases. From germline, CDR1 is LNHDA and CDR2 SQIVND (reference sequence). The J segment lost 7 bases and the V segment lost 5 bases, leaving 8 bases of the junction unmatched. CDR3 length: 15 residues. The CDR3 sequence: CASSFWTGGNQPQHF. Here the CDR3 DNA reads TGTGCCAGTAGTTTTTGGACAGGGGGGAACCAGCCCCAGCATTTT.

The chain recombines TRBV5-4 with TRBJ2-2; D might be TRBD2 (6 bases). The V end was cut by 1 base, the J end by 7 bases, with 17 bases between. Germline CDR1 is SGHNT and CDR2 is YYREEE (reference sequence). This CDR3 spans 16 amino acids. CDR3 residues: CASSLSKKGGFGELFF. The CDR3 bases are TGTGCCAGCAGCTTGTCGAAAAAGGGAGGCTTCGGGGAGCTGTTTTTT.

The rearrangement joins TRBV4-1 to TRBJ2-2; a possible D gene is TRBD2 (6 bases). The CDR3 runs 15 residues. Trimming removed 4 bases at V and 3 bases at J, with 12 bases between. Germline V gene data show CDR1 as MGHRA and CDR2 as YSYEKL. The CDR3 sequence: CASSLGPGDTGELFF. In DNA form, the CDR3 reads TGCGCCAGCAGCCTCGGGCCGGGGGACACCGGGGAGCTGTTTTTT.

This clone was recorded once. The chain uses TRBV7-2 and TRBJ2-1, with D perhaps matching TRBD1 (6 bases). The germline CDR1 and CDR2 sequences are SGHTA and FQGNSA. Trimming took 0 bases from V and 4 from J, leaving 16 bases between them. The CDR3 has 17 residues. CDR3: CASSLAFGQGRYNEQFF. For the CDR3, the DNA is TGTGCCAGCAGCTTAGCATTCGGGCAGGGGAGATACAATGAGCAGTTCTTC.

The chain has TRBV9 and TRBJ2-2; 7 bases align to TRBD1. Germline CDR1 is SGDLS and CDR2 is YYNGEE. Trimming removed 0 bases from V and 7 bases from J; junction bases left unmatched: 6. The CDR3 loop spans 15 amino acids. CDR3 sequence reads: CASSVEQGLGGELFF. The CDR3, as DNA: TGTGCCAGCAGCGTAGAACAGGGGTTGGGCGGGGAGCTGTTTTTT.

This sequence joins TRBV7-9 and TRBJ2-1, with D possibly matching TRBD2 (6 bases). V gave up 1 base and J gave up 10 bases, with 11 bases separating them. CDR3 length: 13 residues. Germline loops: CDR1 SEHNR, CDR2 FQNEAQ (reference sequence). As DNA, the CDR3 is TGTGCCAGCAGCTTAGGGGACTCGAACGAGCAGTTCTTC. It encodes CASSLGDSNEQFF.

This clone turned up a few times. The rearrangement uses TRBV19 and TRBJ1-3, with no clear D. Trimming pared 5 bases from V and 4 bases from J, leaving 9 bases between. Germline CDR1 reads LNHDA; CDR2 reads SQIVND (reference sequence). This CDR3 region has 13 residues. In DNA form, the CDR3 reads TGTGCCAGTAGTCCGACAAGAGGAAACACCATATATTTT. The encoded protein is CASSPTRGNTIYF.

The V and J genes are TRBV7-2 and TRBJ2-1; 8 bases are a match to TRBD2. V trimming: 2 bases; J trimming: 2 bases; junction bases outside the gene matches: 2. CDR1 is SGHTA and CDR2 is FQGNSA in the germline V gene. The CDR3 sequence is 15 residues long. DNA of the CDR3: TGTGCCAGCAGCTTATCGCGGGGGGCCTACAATGAGCAGTTCTTC. Its protein is CASSLSRGAYNEQFF.

DNA of the CDR3: TGTGCCTGGAGTGCCACAGGGGGCCGACAGCCCCAGCATTTT. Translation gives CAWSATGGRQPQHF. The chain carries TRBV30 and TRBJ1-5; TRBD1 agrees at 9 bases. Germline CDR1 GTSNPN, CDR2 SVGIG (reference sequence). V shed 1 base, J shed 7 bases, and the junction held 5 bases outside the gene matches. The CDR3 has 14 residues.

The chain uses TRBV13 and TRBJ2-5; the D gene is possibly TRBD2 (7 bases). Germline assignment: CDR1 PRHDT and CDR2 FYEKMQ (reference sequence). This CDR3 comprises 16 residues. V was pared by 4 bases and J by 1 base, with 16 bases between. CDR3 nucleotides: TGTGCCAGCAGCTCCTTCAGGCGGGGGCCCCAAGAGACCCAGTACTTC. It specifies CASSSFRRGPQETQYF.

V usage is TRBV19 and J usage is TRBJ2-3; 12 nucleotides line up with TRBD2. Germline V gene sequence: CDR1 LNHDA, CDR2 SQIVND (reference sequence). The CDR3 extends over 19 amino acids. V lost 5 bases and J lost 0; bases outside the gene matches: 12. CDR3 in amino acids: CASSPRRASGGASTDTQYF. For the CDR3, the DNA is TGTGCCAGTAGTCCTCGGAGGGCTAGCGGGGGGGCTAGCACAGATACGCAGTATTTT.

CDR3 coding DNA: TGTGCCAGCAGCGTAGCTACGGGGGGGCCCCATGAGCAGTTCTTC. Residues: CASSVATGGPHEQFF. The chain uses TRBV9 and TRBJ2-1; 8 bases are a match to TRBD2. Germline V gene sequence: CDR1 SGDLS, CDR2 YYNGEE. There are 15 residues in the CDR3. V lost 0 bases, J lost 8 bases, and 7 bases stayed unmatched.

The J gene is TRBJ2-7, the V gene TRBV16; the match to TRBD1 covers 8 bases. Trimming cost V 4 bases and J 5 bases; bases outside gene matches: 10. The germline V gene has CDR1 KGHSY and CDR2 FQNENV. The length of the CDR3 is 15 residues. The DNA for the CDR3 is TGTGCCAGCAGCCTCGCCCGGGACAGGTATAACGAGCAGTACTTC. This translates into CASSLARDRYNEQYF.

This chain links TRBV5-1 with TRBJ2-2; tentative D call: TRBD1 (6 bases). This CDR3 contains 14 residues. V lost 4 bases and J lost 1, with 8 bases in between. Per germline, CDR1 SGHRS and CDR2 YFSETQ. CDR3: CASSRDMNTGELFF. The CDR3 nucleotides are TGCGCCAGCAGCCGGGACATGAACACCGGGGAGCTGTTTTTT.

The V and J genes are TRBV28 and TRBJ2-4; 11 bases map to TRBD1. The germline V gene encodes CDR1 MDHEN and CDR2 SYDVKM. The CDR3 runs 16 residues. With V trimmed by 5 bases and J by 8 bases, 11 bases remained unmatched. CDR3 region: CASSPTGTGGNDIQYF. CDR3 sequence (DNA): TGTGCCAGCAGTCCCACCGGGACAGGGGGTAATGACATTCAGTACTTC. Full variable domain (remainder filled in from reference TRBV28 and TRBJ2-4): DVKVTQSSRYLVKRTGEKVFLECVQDMDHENMFWYRQDPGLGLRLIYFSYDVKMKEKGDIPEGYSVSREKKERFSLILESASTNQTSMYLCASSPTGTGGNDIQYFGAGTRLSVL.

Written as DNA, the CDR3 is TGCGCCAGCAGCTTCGCCAGGGGTATGGGGAATGAGCAGTTCTTC. Protein: CASSFARGMGNEQFF. The chain couples TRBV5-1 to TRBJ2-1; TRBD1 is a possible D gene (6 bases). CDR1 is SGHRS and CDR2 is YFSETQ in the germline V gene. Trimming pared 2 bases from V and 7 bases from J, leaving 16 bases between. The CDR3 consists of 15 residues.

This rearrangement joins TRBV11-2 to TRBJ2-5, with D perhaps TRBD1 (7 bases). In germline, CDR1 is SGHAT, CDR2 FQNNGV. Between the trimmed V and J ends, which lost 5 bases and 2 bases, there was a span of 21 bases. This CDR3 region has 17 residues. Written as DNA, the CDR3 is TGTGCCAGCAGCCCACCCCAGGCAGGGGGAGGACAAGAGACCCAGTACTTC. This gives the protein CASSPPQAGGGQETQYF.

This clone was seen only a few times. This chain connects TRBV12-3 or TRBV12-4 to TRBJ2-7, with D uncertain. There are 13 residues in the CDR3. Trimming removed 1 base from V and 0 bases from J, with 4 bases in between. CDR3 DNA: TGTGCCAGCAGTTTAGTCGGCTCCTACGAGCAGTACGTC. Protein: CASSLVGSYEQYV.

V gene TRBV19 combines with J gene TRBJ2-5, with 15 bases aligning to TRBD2. The V segment lost 5 bases and the J segment 6 bases; nucleotides outside the gene matches: 7. Germline values: CDR1 LNHDA, CDR2 SQIVND (reference sequence). The CDR3 runs to 16 residues. CDR3 bases: TGTGCCAGTAGTTCGGGACTAGCGGGGGGCGTAAAGACCCAGTACTTC. Translation: CASSSGLAGGVKTQYF.

This chain connects TRBV19 to TRBJ1-2; 8 positions agree with TRBD1. The trim removed 6 bases at V and 4 bases at J, leaving 1 base unmatched. Germline values: CDR1 LNHDA, CDR2 SQIVND (reference sequence). The CDR3 contains 12 residues. Written as DNA, the CDR3 is TGTGCCAGTAGCGACAGGGGCTATGGCTACACCTTC. It encodes CASSDRGYGYTF.

The V call is TRBV13, the J call TRBJ1-5; 8 bases match TRBD1. The CDR3 runs 15 residues. Germline CDR1 and CDR2: PRHDT and FYEKMQ (reference sequence). V lost 3 bases, J lost 3 bases, and 4 bases stayed unmatched. This chain's CDR3 is CASSLRTGYNQPQHF. In DNA form, the CDR3 reads TGTGCCAGCAGCTTGAGGACAGGGTACAATCAGCCCCAGCATTTT.

The rearrangement uses TRBV3-1 (or the pseudogene TRBV3-2) and TRBJ1-1; maybe TRBD1 (6 bases). Germline values: CDR1 LGHDT, CDR2 YNNKEL (reference sequence). This CDR3 comprises 16 residues. Trimming took off 4 bases at V and 6 bases at J, with 21 bases between the two ends. The CDR3 region has the DNA TGTGCCAGCAGCCTTGCAGGGGCCGTCCAGGGAGCTGAAGCTTTCTTT. This encodes CASSLAGAVQGAEAFF.